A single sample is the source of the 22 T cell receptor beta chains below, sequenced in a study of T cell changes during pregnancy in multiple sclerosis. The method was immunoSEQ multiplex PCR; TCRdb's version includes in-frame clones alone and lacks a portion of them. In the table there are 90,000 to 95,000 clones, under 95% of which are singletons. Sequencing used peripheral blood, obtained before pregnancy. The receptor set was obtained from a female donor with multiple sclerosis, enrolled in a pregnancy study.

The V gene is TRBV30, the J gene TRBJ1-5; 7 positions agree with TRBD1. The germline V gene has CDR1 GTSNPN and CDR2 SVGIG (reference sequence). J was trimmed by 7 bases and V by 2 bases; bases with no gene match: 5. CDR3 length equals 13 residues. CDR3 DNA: TGTGCCTGGAGTACGAGGGGACAGCAGCCCCAGCATTTT. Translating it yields CAWSTRGQQPQHF.

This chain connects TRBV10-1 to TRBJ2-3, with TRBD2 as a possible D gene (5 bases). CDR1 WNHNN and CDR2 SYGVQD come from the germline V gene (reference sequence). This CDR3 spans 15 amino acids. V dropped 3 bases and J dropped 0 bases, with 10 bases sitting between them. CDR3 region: CASSDTGSSTDTQYF. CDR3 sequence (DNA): TGCGCCAGCAGTGATACGGGGTCTAGCACAGATACGCAGTATTTT.

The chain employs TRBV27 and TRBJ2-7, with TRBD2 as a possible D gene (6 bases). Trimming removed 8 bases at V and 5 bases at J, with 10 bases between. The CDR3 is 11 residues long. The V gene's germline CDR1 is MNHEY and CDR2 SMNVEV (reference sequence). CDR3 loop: CASQEGHEQYF. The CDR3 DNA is TGTGCCAGCCAGGAGGGACACGAGCAGTACTTC.

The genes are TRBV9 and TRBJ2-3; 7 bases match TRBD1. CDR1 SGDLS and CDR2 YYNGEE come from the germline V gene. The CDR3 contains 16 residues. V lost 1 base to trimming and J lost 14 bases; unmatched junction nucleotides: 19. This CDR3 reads CASSVSQTRGQGEWYF. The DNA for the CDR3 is TGTGCCAGCAGCGTATCCCAGACAAGAGGGCAGGGGGAGTGGTATTTT.

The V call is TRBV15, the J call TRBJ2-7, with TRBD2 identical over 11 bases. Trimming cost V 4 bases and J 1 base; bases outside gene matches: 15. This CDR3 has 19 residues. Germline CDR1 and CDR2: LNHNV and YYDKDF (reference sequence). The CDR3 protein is CATSISPFIASGRSYEQYF. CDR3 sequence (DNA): TGTGCCACCAGCATATCGCCCTTCATCGCTAGCGGGAGGTCCTACGAGCAGTACTTC.

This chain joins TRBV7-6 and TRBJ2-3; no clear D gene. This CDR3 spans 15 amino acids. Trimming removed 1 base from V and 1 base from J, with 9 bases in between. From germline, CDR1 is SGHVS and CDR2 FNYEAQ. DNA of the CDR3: TGTGCCAGCAGCTTAGTGCGTTTCGGCACAGATACGCAGTATTTT. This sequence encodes CASSLVRFGTDTQYF.

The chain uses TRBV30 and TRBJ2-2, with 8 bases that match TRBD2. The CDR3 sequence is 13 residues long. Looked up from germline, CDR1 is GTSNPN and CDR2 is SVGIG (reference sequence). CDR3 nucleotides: TGTGCGAAGCGGGAGTTGCGTACCGGGGAGCTGTTTTTT. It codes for CAKRELRTGELFF. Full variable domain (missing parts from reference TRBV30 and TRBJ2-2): SQTIHQWPATLVQPVGSPLSLECTVEGTSNPNLYWYRQAAGRGLQLLFYSVGIGQISSEVPQNLSASRPQDRQFILSSKKLLLSDSGFYLCAKRELRTGELFFGEGSRLTVL.

CDR3 DNA sequence: TGTGCCAGCAGCCTCACGCCGGCTAGCGGTACTATCCAAGAGACCCAGTACTTC. It encodes CASSLTPASGTIQETQYF. This rearrangement joins TRBV2 to TRBJ2-5, with 7 bases matching TRBD2. Germline CDR1 and CDR2: SNHLY and FYNNEI. The CDR3 covers 18 residues. J lost 1 base, V lost 6 bases, and 17 bases had no gene match.

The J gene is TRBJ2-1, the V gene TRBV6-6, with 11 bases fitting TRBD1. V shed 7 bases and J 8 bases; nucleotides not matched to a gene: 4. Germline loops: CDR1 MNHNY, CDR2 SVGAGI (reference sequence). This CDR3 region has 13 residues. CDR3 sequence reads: CASTRTGGDEQFF. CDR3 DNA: TGTGCCAGCACCCGGACAGGGGGCGATGAGCAGTTCTTC.

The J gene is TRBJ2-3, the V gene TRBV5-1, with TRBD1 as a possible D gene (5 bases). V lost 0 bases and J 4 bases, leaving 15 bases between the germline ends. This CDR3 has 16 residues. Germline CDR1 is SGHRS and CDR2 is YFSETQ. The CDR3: CASSLVGSGAADTQYF. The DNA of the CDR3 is TGCGCCAGCAGCTTGGTAGGAAGTGGGGCGGCAGATACGCAGTATTTT.

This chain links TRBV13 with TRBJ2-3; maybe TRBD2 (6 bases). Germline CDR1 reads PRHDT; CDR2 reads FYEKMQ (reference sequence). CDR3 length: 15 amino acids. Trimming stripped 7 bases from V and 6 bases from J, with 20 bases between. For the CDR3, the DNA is TGTGCCAGCACCAGGAGGGACTCGCGAGGGGATACGCAGTATTTT. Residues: CASTRRDSRGDTQYF.

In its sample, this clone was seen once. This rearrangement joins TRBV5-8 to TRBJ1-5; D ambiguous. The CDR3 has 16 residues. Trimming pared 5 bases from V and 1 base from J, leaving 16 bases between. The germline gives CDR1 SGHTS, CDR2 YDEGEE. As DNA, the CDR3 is TGTGCCAGCAGTAGAATTAGAGGGTCAAGCAATCAGCCCCAGCATTTT. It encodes CASSRIRGSSNQPQHF.

The CDR3 DNA follows: TGTGCCAGCAGTGACCAGCGTCCGCCCCAAGAGACCCAGTACTTC. Its translation is CASSDQRPPQETQYF. J is TRBJ2-5 and V is TRBV25-1; unclear D gene. The germline V gene encodes CDR1 MGHDK and CDR2 SYGVNS. The V gene lost 3 bases and the J gene lost 1 base, with 12 bases spanning the gap. The CDR3 consists of 15 residues. Together with reference TRBV25-1 and TRBJ2-5, the CDR3 gives the full variable domain: EADIYQTPRYLVIGTGKKITLECSQTMGHDKMYWYQQDPGMELHLIHYSYGVNSTEKGDLSSESTVSRIRTEHFPLTLESARPSHTSQYLCASSDQRPPQETQYFGPGTRLLVL.

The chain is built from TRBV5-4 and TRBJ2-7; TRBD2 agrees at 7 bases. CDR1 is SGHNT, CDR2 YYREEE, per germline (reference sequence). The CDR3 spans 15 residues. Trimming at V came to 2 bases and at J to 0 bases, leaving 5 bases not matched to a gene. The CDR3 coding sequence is TGTGCCAGCAGCTTCGGGGGGTCCATCTCCTACGAGCAGTACTTC. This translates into CASSFGGSISYEQYF.

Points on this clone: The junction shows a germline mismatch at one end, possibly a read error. CDR3 sequence reads: CASSPQRSVLFF. The CDR3 bases are TGTGCCAGCTCACCACAGAGGTCTGTCCTCTTCTTC. The chain couples TRBV18 to TRBJ2-7; the D is unclear. The CDR3 loop spans 12 amino acids. The germline CDR1 and CDR2 sequences are KGHSH and LQKENI.

The CDR3 nucleotides are TGTGCCAGCAGTGAGGGGGCCGTGTACTTTGAGCAGTTCTTC. It yields the protein CASSEGAVYFEQFF. This chain connects TRBV2 to TRBJ2-1, with a weak D call TRBD1 (6 bases). The germline V gene encodes CDR1 SNHLY and CDR2 FYNNEI. This CDR3 is built from 14 residues. With 3 bases removed from V and 9 bases from J, the gap between germline ends came to 15 bases.

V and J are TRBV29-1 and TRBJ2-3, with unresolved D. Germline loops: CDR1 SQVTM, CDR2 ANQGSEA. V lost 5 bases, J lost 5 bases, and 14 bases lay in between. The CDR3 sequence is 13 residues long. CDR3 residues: CSVCAIIRDTQYF. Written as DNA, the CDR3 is TGCAGCGTTTGCGCCATAATACGAGATACGCAGTATTTT.

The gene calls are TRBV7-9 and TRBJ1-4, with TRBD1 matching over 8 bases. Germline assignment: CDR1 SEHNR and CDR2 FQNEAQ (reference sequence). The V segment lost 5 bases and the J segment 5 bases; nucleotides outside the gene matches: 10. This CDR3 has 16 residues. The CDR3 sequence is CASSHIPGQENEKLFF. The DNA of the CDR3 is TGTGCCAGCAGCCATATCCCGGGACAGGAGAATGAAAAACTGTTTTTT.

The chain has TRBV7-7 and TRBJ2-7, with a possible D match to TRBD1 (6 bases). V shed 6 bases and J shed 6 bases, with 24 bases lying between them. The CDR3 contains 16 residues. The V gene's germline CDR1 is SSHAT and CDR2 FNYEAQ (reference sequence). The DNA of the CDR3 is TGTGCCAGCAGTCAGACCCCGGGACAACACTCGGGCGAGCAGTACTTC. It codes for CASSQTPGQHSGEQYF. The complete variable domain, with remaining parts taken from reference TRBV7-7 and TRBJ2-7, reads GAGVSQSPRYKVTKRGQDVTLRCDPISSHATLYWYQQALGQGPEFLTYFNYEAQPDKSGLPSDRFSAERPEGSISTLTIQRTEQRDSAMYRCASSQTPGQHSGEQYFGPGTRLTVT.

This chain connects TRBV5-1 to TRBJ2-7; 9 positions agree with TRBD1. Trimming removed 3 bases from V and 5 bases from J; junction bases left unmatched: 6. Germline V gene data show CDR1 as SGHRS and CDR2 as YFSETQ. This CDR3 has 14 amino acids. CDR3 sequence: CASSWGTGRNEQYF. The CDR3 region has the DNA TGCGCCAGCAGCTGGGGGACAGGGAGGAACGAGCAGTACTTC.

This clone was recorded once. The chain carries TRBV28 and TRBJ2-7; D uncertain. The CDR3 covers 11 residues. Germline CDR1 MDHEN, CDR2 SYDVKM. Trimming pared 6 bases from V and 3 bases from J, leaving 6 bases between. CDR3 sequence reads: CASREFYEQYF. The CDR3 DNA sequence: TGTGCCAGCAGGGAGTTCTACGAGCAGTACTTC.

The CDR3 DNA follows: TGTGCCAGCAGCTTGGGCGGGACAGGAGGGAATTCACCCCTCCACTTT. Translated: CASSLGGTGGNSPLHF. This chain connects TRBV5-4 to TRBJ1-6; 8 nucleotides align to TRBD1. With V trimmed by 0 bases and J by 7 bases, 6 bases remained unmatched. The length of the CDR3 is 16 residues. Germline CDR1 is SGHNT and CDR2 is YYREEE (reference sequence).